The 26 T cell receptor beta chains presented below share a single source sample, sequenced in a study of human T cells and chemical hapten exposure. This sample's time point: patch test 3, about 24 weeks after DPC sensitization. Documented treatment: therapeutic diphenylcyclopropenone sensitization with weekly scalp DPC. TCRdb reprocessed the RACE reads with MiXCR, giving one entry per CDR3 protein. The sample includes 82,000 or so distinct CDR3 sequences, 10% to 15% of them seen just once. The sequences come from whole blood, collected in connection with sensitization to the hapten diphenylcyclopropenone (DPC). These receptors were collected from a woman in her fifties or sixties with alopecia areata. Some clones in this sample may be carry-over from other donors' samples.

This clonotype appeared many times. The chain is built from TRBV10-3 and TRBJ2-3; D unclear. Germline assignment: CDR1 ENHRY and CDR2 SYGVKD. V lost 3 bases and J lost 0, with 10 bases in between. The CDR3 runs 15 residues. The CDR3 region is CAISDPGTSTDTQYF. The CDR3 DNA sequence: TGTGCCATCAGTGATCCAGGCACTAGCACAGATACGCAGTATTTT.

This clonotype was seen only a few times. The gene calls are TRBV3-1 and TRBJ2-2; 8 bases are shared with TRBD2. V shed 5 bases and J 0 bases; nucleotides not matched to a gene: 2. The CDR3 extends over 15 amino acids. CDR1 is LGHDT and CDR2 is YNNKEL in the germline V gene (reference sequence). Here the CDR3 reads CASSGTSTNTGELFF. The CDR3 DNA is TGTGCCAGCAGCGGGACTAGTACGAACACCGGGGAGCTGTTTTTT.

This clonotype was seen more than once but under ten times. The J gene is TRBJ2-7, the V gene TRBV2, with D possibly TRBD1 on 6 matching bases. The germline V gene encodes CDR1 SNHLY and CDR2 FYNNEI. The CDR3 extends over 12 amino acids. V was clipped by 7 bases and J by 2 bases, with 9 bases between them. DNA for the CDR3: TGTGCCAGCATGTGGACAGCCTACGAGCAGTACTTC. Protein sequence: CASMWTAYEQYF.

This clonotype has a handful of counts. The rearrangement links TRBV7-9 to TRBJ1-1; possibly TRBD1 for D (5 bases). Looked up from germline, CDR1 is SEHNR and CDR2 is FQNEAQ (reference sequence). V lost 6 bases and J lost 4, with 12 bases in between. The CDR3 consists of 13 residues. The CDR3 nucleotides are TGTGCCAGCAGATCCCCTCAGGGCACTGAAGCTTTCTTT. It is translated as CASRSPQGTEAFF.

This clonotype was seen a handful of times. The CDR3 loop reads CAISDSVGRGGQANYGYTF. For the CDR3, the DNA is TGTGCCATCAGTGATTCAGTAGGTCGCGGCGGCCAAGCTAACTATGGCTACACCTTC. The chain is built from TRBV10-3 and TRBJ1-2, with unresolved D. The ends were cut back, 3 bases at V and 0 bases at J, with 23 bases in the middle. This CDR3 comprises 19 residues. Germline V gene data show CDR1 as ENHRY and CDR2 as SYGVKD.

Many counts were recorded for this clonotype. V usage is TRBV12-3 or TRBV12-4 and J usage is TRBJ1-5; tentatively, D is TRBD1 (5 bases). The CDR3 extends over 15 amino acids. V was pared by 3 bases and J by 1 base, with 10 bases between. CDR3 region: CASSFAGESNQPQHF. CDR3 sequence (DNA): TGTGCCAGCAGTTTCGCGGGGGAAAGCAATCAGCCCCAGCATTTT.

Only a few counts were recorded for this clonotype. The genes are TRBV11-2 and TRBJ2-1; D is uncertain. Trimming removed 5 bases from V and 14 bases from J, with 13 bases in between. This CDR3 has 11 amino acids. Germline CDR1 reads SGHAT; CDR2 reads FQNNGV. The CDR3 here is CASSRSSVEFF. CDR3 in DNA: TGTGCCAGCAGCCGGTCGAGTGTTGAGTTCTTC. The full variable domain, rest sourced from reference TRBV11-2 and TRBJ2-1, is EAGVAQSPRYKIIEKRQSVAFWCNPISGHATLYWYQQILGQGPKLLIQFQNNGVVDDSQLPKDRFSAERLKGVDSTLKIQPAKLEDSAVYLCASSRSSVEFFGPGTRLTVL.

This clonotype was detected a few times. The V and J genes are TRBV18 and TRBJ1-2; TRBD1 might be the D (6 bases). The CDR3 has 14 amino acids. Deletions cut 2 bases from V and 6 bases from J, with 13 bases between. Germline V gives CDR1 KGHSH, CDR2 LQKENI. The CDR3 DNA reads as TGTGCCAGCTCACCAGGCCTGGACAGAGATGGCTACACCTTC. It yields the protein CASSPGLDRDGYTF.

This clonotype appeared many times. This chain links TRBV5-1 with TRBJ2-6; D is uncertain. This CDR3 is built from 15 residues. From germline, CDR1 is SGHRS and CDR2 YFSETQ. V lost 4 bases and J lost 0, with 8 bases in between. In DNA, the CDR3 is TGCGCCAGCAGCCCGCAGAGCTCTGGGGCCAACGTCCTGACTTTC. This codes for CASSPQSSGANVLTF.

This clonotype was detected many times. The CDR3 loop reads CSAMSRANTEAFF. The CDR3 DNA sequence: TGCAGTGCTATGTCACGGGCTAACACTGAAGCTTTCTTT. The V gene is TRBV20-1, the J gene TRBJ1-1; D remains unclear. The CDR3 contains 13 residues. Per the germline V gene, CDR1 is DFQATT and CDR2 is SNEGSKA (reference sequence). Trimming removed 4 bases at V and 2 bases at J, with 11 bases between.

This clonotype was seen many times. The chain carries TRBV25-1 and TRBJ1-6; 10 bases line up with TRBD1. CDR3 length equals 15 residues. Germline assignment: CDR1 MGHDK and CDR2 SYGVNS. The J segment lost 6 bases and the V segment lost 6 bases, leaving 5 bases of the junction unmatched. The CDR3 protein is CASSAGTGVNSPLHF. DNA of the CDR3: TGTGCCAGCAGCGCCGGGACAGGGGTTAATTCACCCCTCCACTTT.

This clonotype has ten or more counts. The V gene is TRBV5-5, the J gene TRBJ2-1; the D gene is possibly TRBD2 (6 bases). CDR3 size: 11 residues. The ends were cut back, 5 bases at V and 14 bases at J, with 14 bases in the middle. CDR1 and CDR2 from the germline V gene are SGHKS and YYEKEE (reference sequence). The CDR3 DNA reads as TGTGCCAGCAGGCTAGAGCGGGCCGAGTTCTTC. Its translation: CASRLERAEFF.

This clonotype has more than one count but fewer than ten. The genes are TRBV7-9 and TRBJ2-5; unclear D gene. Germline-derived CDR1 and CDR2 are SEHNR and FQNEAQ (reference sequence). The germline V and J ends were trimmed by 5 bases and 3 bases, with 4 bases remaining between them. CDR3 length equals 11 residues. This chain's CDR3 is CASSAKETQYF. In DNA, the CDR3 is TGTGCCAGCAGCGCCAAAGAGACCCAGTACTTC.

This rearrangement joins TRBV11-2 to TRBJ1-1; 7 positions agree with TRBD1. This CDR3 has 14 residues. From germline, CDR1 is SGHAT and CDR2 FQNNGV. V shed 1 base, J shed 10 bases, and the junction held 9 bases outside the gene matches. This chain's CDR3 is CASSLVWGQSVAFF. The CDR3 region has the DNA TGTGCCAGCAGCTTAGTATGGGGACAGAGTGTAGCTTTCTTT.

In this sample, this clonotype turned up many times. This chain connects TRBV6-5 to TRBJ1-3, with 7 bases identical to TRBD1. V lost 6 bases to trimming and J lost 11 bases; unmatched junction nucleotides: 13. There are 14 residues in the CDR3. The germline V gene has CDR1 MNHEY and CDR2 SVGAGI. CDR3 sequence (DNA): TGTGCCAGCAGGGGGACAGCCCTGGGAATATCCATATATTTT. This gives the protein CASRGTALGISIYF.

There are a few counts of this clonotype. The V gene is TRBV20-1, the J gene TRBJ1-5; 7 bases are shared with TRBD1. The germline gives CDR1 DFQATT, CDR2 SNEGSKA (reference sequence). V gave up 2 bases and J gave up 1 base; unmatched junction bases: 2. The CDR3 is made up of 14 amino acids. The CDR3 protein is CSARSGGSNQPQHF. Here the CDR3 DNA reads TGCAGTGCTAGATCAGGGGGAAGCAATCAGCCCCAGCATTTT.

This clonotype was detected a few times. This chain joins TRBV19 and TRBJ2-2; D is perhaps TRBD2 (6 bases). The germline V gene has CDR1 LNHDA and CDR2 SQIVND (reference sequence). The CDR3 is made up of 15 amino acids. V dropped 7 bases and J dropped 0 bases, with 12 bases sitting between them. In DNA, the CDR3 is TGTGCCAGTAAATTGGGACTGACGAACACCGGGGAGCTGTTTTTT. Residues: CASKLGLTNTGELFF.

J is TRBJ1-4 and V is TRBV27; D is unclear. The CDR3 runs to 13 residues. The V end was cut by 3 bases, the J end by 3 bases, with 5 bases between. Looked up from germline, CDR1 is MNHEY and CDR2 is SMNVEV (reference sequence). DNA of the CDR3: TGTGCCAGCAGTTTCCAGCCTAATGAAAAACTGTTTTTT. Translated, it gives CASSFQPNEKLFF.

This clonotype was observed many times. The chain combines TRBV12-3 or TRBV12-4 with TRBJ2-1; TRBD1 or TRBD2 may be the D gene (6 bases each). The CDR3 sequence is 14 residues long. The germline V and J ends were trimmed by 3 bases and 6 bases, with 12 bases remaining between them. The CDR3: CASSFPGGRNEQFF. The CDR3, as DNA: TGTGCCAGCAGTTTTCCCGGGGGCCGCAATGAGCAGTTCTTC.

This clonotype was seen at least ten times. The chain employs TRBV6-5 and TRBJ2-3, with D unresolved. Looked up from germline, CDR1 is MNHEY and CDR2 is SVGAGI. There are 15 residues in the CDR3. V was cut by 6 bases and J by 0 bases, with 13 bases left in between. Written as DNA, the CDR3 is TGTGCCAGCAGGGGCCCGACTCCTAGCACAGATACGCAGTATTTT. Protein: CASRGPTPSTDTQYF.

This clonotype has ten or more counts. The chain has TRBV6-2 or TRBV6-3 and TRBJ2-7; 7 bases match TRBD2. The J segment lost 7 bases and the V segment lost 2 bases, leaving 8 bases of the junction unmatched. CDR3 length: 14 residues. Per germline, CDR1 MNHEY and CDR2 SVGEGT. In DNA form, the CDR3 reads TGTGCCAGCAGTTACCGCGGGAGCTTTGGGGAGCAGTACTTC. Amino acid sequence: CASSYRGSFGEQYF.

This clonotype turned up a few times. The chain joins TRBV11-2 to TRBJ2-7; D is uncertain. V was cut by 4 bases and J by 2 bases, with 9 bases left in between. The CDR3 is 13 residues long. Germline-derived CDR1 and CDR2 are SGHAT and FQNNGV. CDR3 protein: CASSSRRTYEQYF. CDR3 DNA sequence: TGTGCCAGCAGCTCCCGGCGAACCTACGAGCAGTACTTC.

In this sample, this clonotype turned up a few times. This chain links TRBV29-1 with TRBJ1-1; D possibly corresponds to TRBD1 (5 bases). The length of the CDR3 is 14 residues. V was pared by 6 bases and J by 6 bases, with 20 bases between. Germline assignment: CDR1 SQVTM and CDR2 ANQGSEA. CDR3 sequence (DNA): TGCAGCGTCCAAACCTTGACAGTCGGGCCTGAAGCTTTCTTT. Encoded protein: CSVQTLTVGPEAFF.

This chain links TRBV4-2 with TRBJ1-5; maybe TRBD1 (6 bases). CDR1 is LGHNA, CDR2 YNFKEQ, per germline. With 0 bases removed from V and 3 bases from J, the gap between germline ends came to 15 bases. CDR3 length equals 17 residues. The CDR3 sequence is CASSQDTNRALNQPQHF. In DNA form, the CDR3 reads TGTGCCAGCAGCCAAGATACAAACAGGGCCCTCAATCAGCCCCAGCATTTT.

This clonotype came up many times. The chain couples TRBV2 to TRBJ2-1; D not certain. There are 15 residues in the CDR3. Germline V gene data show CDR1 as SNHLY and CDR2 as FYNNEI. Trimming took off 5 bases at V and 6 bases at J, with 17 bases between the two ends. CDR3 sequence: CASSLLVLPGNEQFF. The CDR3 nucleotides are TGTGCCAGCAGTTTACTTGTCTTGCCGGGCAATGAGCAGTTCTTC.

This clonotype was seen only a few times. The V call is TRBV7-2, the J call TRBJ2-2; 8 bases align to TRBD2. With 5 bases clipped from V and 5 bases from J, the junction kept 10 bases outside the gene matches. Germline V gene lookup returns CDR1 SGHTA and CDR2 FQGNSA. CDR3 size: 16 residues. The CDR3 bases are TGTGCCAGCAGCCGCAGAAGCGGGAGAGGGACCGGGGAGCTGTTTTTT. The encoded protein is CASSRRSGRGTGELFF. The full variable domain, completed using reference TRBV7-2 and TRBJ2-2, is GAGVSQSPSNKVTEKGKDVELRCDPISGHTALYWYRQSLGQGLEFLIYFQGNSAPDKSGLPSDRFSAERTGGSVSTLTIQRTQQEDSAVYLCASSRRSGRGTGELFFGEGSRLTVL.